This T cell receptor beta chain was sequenced in a study of shared clonotypes between healthy human individuals. Assay: immunoSEQ multiplex PCR; the TCRdb copy retains only in-frame clones and omits some. The table lists about 2.3 million clones, roughly 92% of them singletons. V lost 8 bases and J lost 5, with 24 bases in between. Germline CDR1 MNHNY, CDR2 SVGAGI (reference sequence). This CDR3 comprises 16 residues. Only one count was recorded for this clone. This TCR was recovered from a man aged 18-30 years in good health. Some clones in this sample may be carry-over from other donors' samples. The chain joins TRBV6-6 to TRBJ1-2; possibly TRBD1 for D (5 bases). Sequenced material: naive CD4+ T cells from PBMCs. This sample's subset: CD45RA+ positively selected. The CDR3 DNA reads as TGTGCCAGCGAACGGGACCCAAGGACGAGAGGGTATGGCTACACCTTC. It codes for CASERDPRTRGYGYTF.